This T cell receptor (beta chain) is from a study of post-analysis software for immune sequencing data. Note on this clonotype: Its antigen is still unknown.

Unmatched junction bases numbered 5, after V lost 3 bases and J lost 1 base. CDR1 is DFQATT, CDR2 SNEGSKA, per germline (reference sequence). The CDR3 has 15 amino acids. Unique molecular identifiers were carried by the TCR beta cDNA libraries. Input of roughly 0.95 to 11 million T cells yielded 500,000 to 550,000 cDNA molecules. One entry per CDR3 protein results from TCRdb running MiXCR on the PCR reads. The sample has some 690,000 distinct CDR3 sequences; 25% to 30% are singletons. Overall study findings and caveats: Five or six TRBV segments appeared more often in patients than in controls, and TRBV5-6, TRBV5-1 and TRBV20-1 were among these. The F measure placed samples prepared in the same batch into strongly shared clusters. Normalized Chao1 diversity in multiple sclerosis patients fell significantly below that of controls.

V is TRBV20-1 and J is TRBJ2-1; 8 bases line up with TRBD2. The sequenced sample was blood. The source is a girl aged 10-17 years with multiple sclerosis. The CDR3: CSASGRAGSYNEQFF. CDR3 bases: TGCAGTGCTAGCGGGAGGGCCGGTTCCTACAATGAGCAGTTCTTC.